This T cell receptor beta chain was recovered during a study of cytomegalovirus exposure and HLA in healthy donors. A multiplex PCR was run with 60 Vbeta primers and 13 Jbeta primers. Clones were read by immunoSEQ multiplex PCR, and TCRdb kept only the in-frame ones, dropping some. The sample lists approximately 59,000 clones, 60% to 70% seen once, with less than 20% in the top ten. CDR1 is LNHDA and CDR2 is SQIVND in the germline V gene (reference sequence). The V and J ends lost 3 bases and 8 bases respectively, with 15 bases between them. The CDR3 loop spans 14 amino acids. This clone was counted only a few times.

J is TRBJ2-3 and V is TRBV19; maybe TRBD1 (5 bases). Input material: PBMCs. The clonotype was recovered from a man aged 35-49 years in good health and CMV-seropositive. In DNA, the CDR3 is TGTGCCAGTAGTATGGTACAGGTCCAAAGTACGCAGTATTTT. Translation: CASSMVQVQSTQYF.